This T cell receptor beta chain was captured by sequencing in a study of radiotherapy plus CTLA-4 blockade in lung cancer. The wider study: Objective response rate was 15% to 20%; disease control rate, 31%. Whole-study results and caveats: Following radiotherapy plus ipilimumab, tumor-derived TCR clones expanded in the blood. In blood, early T cell clone dynamics reportedly predicted response best, together with interferon-beta.

This clone was recorded only once. Its antigen is unidentified. Sequenced by immunoSEQ multiplex PCR; TCRdb stores in-frame clones only, minus some. Among 110,000 or so clones listed, about four fifths were seen once. Chemo-refractory metastatic non-small-cell lung cancer patients were treated with focal radiation plus CTLA-4 blockade with ipilimumab. There are 15 residues in the CDR3. Trimming left V 4 bases short and J 3 bases short, with 15 bases between. CDR1 is MDHEN, CDR2 SYDVKM, per germline. This sequence originates from a human donor with non-small cell lung cancer who had a partial response to radiotherapy plus ipilimumab. V usage is TRBV28 and J usage is TRBJ1-1, with a weak D call TRBD1 (5 bases). Sample: peripheral blood, taken from a patient treated with radiotherapy plus ipilimumab. The CDR3 loop is CASSSWASRDTEAFF. The CDR3 region has the DNA TGTGCCAGCAGTTCGTGGGCCTCCAGGGACACTGAAGCTTTCTTT. The full variable domain, in which reference TRBV28 and TRBJ1-1 provide the parts outside the CDR3, is DVKVTQSSRYLVKRTGEKVFLECVQDMDHENMFWYRQDPGLGLRLIYFSYDVKMKEKGDIPEGYSVSREKKERFSLILESASTNQTSMYLCASSSWASRDTEAFFGQGTRLTVV.